This T cell receptor beta chain was captured by sequencing in a study of cytomegalovirus exposure and HLA in healthy donors. The table came from immunoSEQ multiplex PCR; TCRdb's copy has only in-frame clones and leaves some out. The sample lists some 120,000 clones, 85% to 90% occurring once. Points from the study as a whole: CMV antigen specificity of three CMV-associated chains was confirmed in vitro.

Turning to this clone: The antigen is not known.

Sequencing was performed on PBMCs. The receptor's source is a woman between 18 and 29 years old in good health and CMV-seronegative.

CDR3 sequence: CASNKNGNPTYEQYF. The CDR3 DNA sequence: TGTGCCAGCAATAAGAACGGGAACCCGACCTACGAGCAGTACTTC. J is TRBJ2-7 and V is TRBV9; TRBD2 might be the D (5 bases). The CDR3 is 15 residues long. V lost 6 bases and J 2 bases, leaving 18 bases between the germline ends. In germline, CDR1 is SGDLS, CDR2 YYNGEE.